This entry features one T cell receptor (beta chain) sequence. The clone's antigen remains unknown. The input lacks base qualities; no much larger clone sits a single base away. This sample is part of a study of response to subunit inactivated influenza vaccine listed by TCRdb under 2018. Background on the whole study: To follow how T cells responded to a trivalent subunit inactivated influenza vaccine, the researchers relied on deep quantitative profiling of the T cell receptor repertoire. General study outcomes and caveats: According to the authors, only a limited number of new T cells may be recruited by each seasonal influenza vaccination.

CDR1 and CDR2 are drawn from the germline V gene: LGHNA, YNFKEQ. Including the terminal cysteine and phenylalanine, the CDR3 comprises 17 residues. Only the CDR3 DNA stays, 51 bases, in frame from base 1. V was cut back by 0 bases and J by 0 bases, leaving a gap of 9 bases between them. The library came from RT-PCR. Sequenced using an Illumina HiSeq 2500. TCRdb redid the processing of the public reads, applying fastp at Q25 and MiXCR, and retained in-frame beta chains. One record per CDR3 amino acid sequence lists the most common genes and DNA. This sample gives about 540,000 distinct CDR3 sequences in total; around 21% of them show up just once. Together, the top ten hold 2.5% to 3% of the sample. These data were also reused for a study on T cells expressing NK-cell markers. As noted in the second study: TCR beta cDNA libraries were prepared using 5'RACE template switching, which introduced a universal primer site and unique molecular identifiers. Three sorted T-cell subsets (CD3+CD56+NKG2C+, CD3+CD56+NKG2C- and CD3+CD56-NKG2C+) from roughly 8 donors had their TCR beta-chain repertoires profiled. Among the eight sequenced donors, only one was HCMV-seronegative, while the other seven were HCMV-seropositive. To restrict sorting to alphabetaTCR-expressing T cells, an anti-gammadeltaTCR antibody was added in several experiments. In 5 to 7 donors, the dominant CD3+CD56+NKG2C+ clonotypes ranked among the top 10 CD8+ clonotypes, making up roughly 1.0-8% of CD8+ T cells. Those dominant clonotypes were again the most abundant among CD3+CD56-NKG2C+ cells in four donors, at roughly 28.3-60.1%. Whether the expanded NKG2C-expressing T cell clones were specific for HCMV antigens was left unclear. The eight sequenced donors were randomly selected healthy volunteers, three men and five women. HCMV-specific IgG was detected in serum with a commercial ELISA kit to determine HCMV serostatus. Peripheral blood mononuclear cells were isolated from blood by Ficoll density gradient centrifugation. Using Miltenyi isolation kits, CD4+ and CD8+ T cells were isolated from PBMC through magnetic immunoseparation. Priming for cDNA synthesis came from the TCR beta constant segment, and two successive PCR amplification steps followed. The libraries were sequenced on Illumina HiSeq 2000/2500, MiSeq or NextSeq, producing 2 x 150 bp reads. MIGEC was used to demultiplex reads and group reads by UMI, and MiTCR was used to assemble and quantify clonotypes. To exclude erroneous sequences, any TCR cDNA sequence not supported by at least two reads was discarded. The tcR package was used for downstream repertoire analysis, and clonotypes were matched between fractions using CDR3 nucleotide sequence together with V segment. VDJmatch was used to annotate antigen specificity against VDJdb, with one amino acid substitution allowed in CDR3.

The sequences come from CD4+ T cells sorted from PBMCs, collected 11 to 12 days after vaccination. The receptor chain draws on TRBV4-2 and TRBJ2-6; the D gene cannot be named for sure. The TCR sequence derives from a man in his fifties who received an inactivated influenza vaccine. Donor details come from another sample of the same person, matched by shared clones. The CDR3 region reads CASSQDRQTSGANVLTF. The DNA reads as follows: TGTGCCAGCAGCCAAGATCGTCAGACCTCTGGGGCCAACGTCCTGACTTTC.